Listed below are T cell receptor beta chains from one sample, sequenced in a study of blood T cell repertoires in COVID-19. TCRdb's copy holds only in-frame clones and misses some; the assay was immunoSEQ multiplex PCR. The profile shows 300,000 to 450,000 clones, around 84% of them singletons. Sequencing was carried out using peripheral blood. These receptors were taken from a human donor with acute or convalescent COVID-19. The donor label of this sample is uncertain. CDR3s include the opening cysteine and the closing phenylalanine or tryptophan. A D gene is named only where the DNA matches it firmly.

d_gene | j_gene | v_gene | CDR3aa
. | TRBJ2-7 | TRBV5-6 | CASSLGGGSTYEQYF
. | TRBJ1-3 | TRBV6-6 | CASREQGAGNTIYF
. | TRBJ2-7 | TRBV30 | CAWISFDRRSSYEQYF
. | TRBJ2-7 | TRBV19 | CASSIRGGEQYF
. | TRBJ1-6 | TRBV27 | CATGRDYNNSPLHF
TRBD2 | TRBJ2-3 | TRBV3-1/TRBV3-2 | CASSRRLAATDTQYF
. | TRBJ2-3 | TRBV5-1 | CASSLSKTRETDTQYF
. | TRBJ1-1 | TRBV12-3/TRBV12-4 | CASSLQGISEAFF
. | TRBJ2-3 | TRBV24-1 | CATSDSRRAKPDTQYF
. | TRBJ1-2 | TRBV12-3/TRBV12-4 | CASGIQDYGYTF
. | TRBJ2-4 | TRBV5-6 | CASSLVQGPKNIQYF
. | TRBJ2-5 | TRBV7-6 | CASSLEGGSPWETQYF
. | TRBJ1-2 | TRBV3-1/TRBV3-2 | CASSHLTGGGYTF
TRBD1 | TRBJ2-7 | TRBV11-2 | CASSFGVGQVSYEQYF
TRBD1 | TRBJ1-3 | TRBV3-1/TRBV3-2 | CASSPGTGRRSGNTIYF
TRBD2 | TRBJ2-7 | TRBV5-1 | CASSLVSGAGGYEQYF
TRBD1 | TRBJ1-1 | TRBV11-2 | CASSLSGRGRDEAFF
. | TRBJ1-1 | TRBV2 | CATAQETTTEAFF
. | TRBJ1-1 | TRBV3-1/TRBV3-2 | CASSQTGTEAFF
. | TRBJ2-7 | TRBV19 | CASQGETDTEQYF
. | TRBJ1-5 | TRBV19 | CASSRGINQPQHF
. | TRBJ2-2 | TRBV30 | CAWSVQTGELFF
. | TRBJ1-2 | TRBV5-5 | CASSMYDTFANYGYTF
TRBD1 | TRBJ1-5 | TRBV7-8 | CASSWRTGDSNQPQHF
. | TRBJ2-5 | TRBV3-1/TRBV3-2 | CASSQDRARGRGETQYF
TRBD2 | TRBJ2-5 | TRBV27 | CASSLSNGRAETQYF
. | TRBJ1-1 | TRBV20-1 | CSASQVNTEAFF
. | TRBJ2-7 | TRBV30 | CAWSVDLKSRYEQYF
. | TRBJ1-1 | TRBV29-1 | CSVETDSTEAFF
TRBD1 | TRBJ1-5 | TRBV19 | CAVETGENQPQHF
TRBD2 | TRBJ2-5 | TRBV5-1 | CASSRGSGGTQETQYF
. | TRBJ2-1 | TRBV24-1 | CATSDAGPTAYNEQFF
TRBD1 | TRBJ1-6 | TRBV30 | CACPGQGNSPLHF
TRBD2 | TRBJ2-1 | TRBV5-1 | CASSYQPRTSGRNEQFF
. | TRBJ1-5 | TRBV28 | CASSFQGKGTKSQHF
. | TRBJ2-1 | TRBV3-1/TRBV3-2 | CASSPRRSGTHSNSYNEQFF
. | TRBJ2-7 | TRBV28 | CASSLRQGSYEQYF
TRBD1 | TRBJ1-4 | TRBV27 | CASRYRPPGTALATNEKLFF
. | TRBJ2-7 | TRBV9 | CASSPRGGSYEQYF
. | TRBJ1-5 | TRBV6-5 | CASSHQGNQPQHF
. | TRBJ1-2 | TRBV30 | CAWNPQALVYGYTF
TRBD1 | TRBJ1-1 | TRBV28 | CASSPQGRMNTEAFF
TRBD1 | TRBJ1-6 | TRBV5-8 | CASSRTGVNSPLHF
. | TRBJ1-1 | TRBV5-6 | CASSVNRVPNTEAFF
. | TRBJ1-2 | TRBV21-1 | CASSKNRSQGYTF
TRBD2 | TRBJ2-5 | TRBV7-7 | CASSPSGTQETQYF
. | TRBJ2-5 | TRBV3-1/TRBV3-2 | CASSRWTPGPETQYF
TRBD1 | TRBJ1-2 | TRBV11-2 | CASSLAGGNYGYTF
TRBD1 | TRBJ2-3 | TRBV7-9 | CASSLGDRVADTQYF
TRBD1 | TRBJ1-5 | TRBV7-8 | CASSSGQGRGNNQPQHF
. | TRBJ2-3 | TRBV29-1 | CSVDRGQADTQYF
. | TRBJ2-7 | TRBV5-6 | CASSLAGVSYEQYF